These 32 T cell receptor beta chains came from one sample sequenced in a study of molecular identifiers for immune sequencing clone quantification (dated by TCRdb to 2016 to 2018). The receptor library was made with PCR. TCRdb names Illumina HiSeq 4000 as the instrument used. TCRdb reprocessing: public reads trimmed at Q25 with fastp, clones called with MiXCR, in-frame beta chains kept. Identical CDR3 proteins give one entry, which carries the most common genes and DNA. The sample contains about 640,000 distinct CDR3 sequences, just under 20% of them found a single time. The top ten constitute around 0.86% of the sample. The sequencing sample was made of naive CD8+ T cells from blood, with Jurkat cell RNA spiked in. The sample's cell subset or site, from its label and the paper: FACS-sorted CD8+CD4-CCR7+CD45RA+ naive T cells. The receptors were gathered from a human donor in good health. Some libraries in this study had Jurkat cell RNA spiked in.

Details on this clonotype: This may stem from a read error, because a much larger clone lies one nucleotide away. J is TRBJ1-4 and V is TRBV7-6; no firm D call. Germline loops: CDR1 SGHVS, CDR2 FNYEAQ. CDR3 length: 13 amino acids. Trimming took off 1 base at V and 6 bases at J, with 6 bases between the two ends. CDR3 nucleotide sequence: TGTGCCAGCAGCTTAGACAGAGATGAAAAACTGTTTTTT. This codes for CASSLDRDEKLFF.

This clonotype was observed at least ten times. This chain links TRBV12-3 or TRBV12-4 with TRBJ1-3; 7 nucleotides align to TRBD1. The J segment lost 0 bases and the V segment lost 5 bases, leaving 4 bases of the junction unmatched. The CDR3 length is 15 residues. The CDR3 protein is CASSDPGGSGNTIYF. The DNA of the CDR3 is TGTGCCAGCAGTGATCCAGGGGGCTCTGGAAACACCATATATTTT.

Comment on this clonotype: With a much larger clone just one base away, this may be a read error. V usage is TRBV6-2 or TRBV6-3 and J usage is TRBJ2-3, with D possibly TRBD2 on 5 matching bases. Germline CDR1 is MNHEY and CDR2 is SVGEGT. The CDR3 consists of 18 residues. Trimming removed 5 bases at V and 0 bases at J, with 21 bases between. CDR3 amino acids: CASSTAVGILISTDTQYF. The CDR3 nucleotides read TGTGCCAGCAGTACGGCGGTCGGGATTCTAATTAGCACAGATACGCAGTATTTT.

On this clonotype itself: The junction and the germline gene differ at one end; a read error may be behind it. The chain employs TRBV7-3 and TRBJ1-5; D ambiguous. Germline V gives CDR1 SGHTA, CDR2 FQGTGA. The CDR3 loop spans 13 amino acids. CDR3 bases: TGTGCCGGCAGCTTATGGGGTGGTCAGCCCCAGCATTTT. Encoded protein: CAGSLWGGQPQHF.

Note on this clonotype: Possible read error: a much larger clone is one base away. The gene calls are TRBV12-3 or TRBV12-4 and TRBJ2-7; no definite D call. This CDR3 has 14 amino acids. CDR3 DNA sequence: TGTGCCAGCAGTTATTCCCGGACCCGCTACGAGCAGTGCTTC. The encoded protein is CASSYSRTRYEQCF.

This clonotype was counted many times. The J gene is TRBJ2-7, the V gene TRBV19; tentative D call: TRBD2 (5 bases). CDR3 length: 14 amino acids. Germline V gives CDR1 LNHDA, CDR2 SQIVND (reference sequence). V was trimmed by 4 bases and J by 7 bases, leaving 17 bases between them. DNA for the CDR3: TGTGCCAGTAGTACCCTACAGTTCCCGGGGGAGCAGTACTTC. Translating gives CASSTLQFPGEQYF. The variable domain in full, with the rest retrieved from reference TRBV19 and TRBJ2-7, is DGGITQSPKYLFRKEGQNVTLSCEQNLNHDAMYWYRQDPGQGLRLIYYSQIVNDFQKGDIAEGYSVSREKKESFPLTVTSAQKNPTAFYLCASSTLQFPGEQYFGPGTRLTVT.

Worth noting for this clonotype: A junction end diverges from the germline sequence, so it may reflect a read error. The chain carries TRBV7-9 and TRBJ2-2; D unresolved. The CDR3 spans 16 residues. Looked up from germline, CDR1 is SEHNR and CDR2 is FQNEAQ (reference sequence). The CDR3 DNA reads TGTGCCGGCAGCTTCTTATCACATGCGAACACCGGGGAGCTGTTTTTT. Its protein product is CAGSFLSHANTGELFF.

A word on this clonotype: With a much larger clone just one base away, this may be a read error. The rearrangement links TRBV2 to TRBJ1-3, with TRBD1 identical over 8 bases. Looked up from germline, CDR1 is SNHLY and CDR2 is FYNNEI. This CDR3 contains 16 residues. CDR3 coding DNA: TGTGCCAGCAGAGTCGGGACAGGCGGATTAGGAAACATCATATATTTT. The encoded protein is CASRVGTGGLGNIIYF.

This clonotype was seen a few times. The J gene is TRBJ2-7, the V gene TRBV20-1; 11 bases are a match to TRBD2. This CDR3 is 14 amino acids long. Trimming cost V 6 bases and J 4 bases; bases outside gene matches: 8. In germline, CDR1 is DFQATT, CDR2 SNEGSKA (reference sequence). DNA for the CDR3: TGCAGTGCCCTTGATAGCGGGAGGGATTACGAGCAGTACTTC. Translating gives CSALDSGRDYEQYF.

The V and J genes are TRBV11-2 and TRBJ1-5; unclear D gene. This CDR3 spans 15 amino acids. Germline V CDR1 and CDR2: SGHAT, FQNNGV. The V and J ends lost 1 base and 7 bases respectively, with 14 bases between them. In DNA, the CDR3 is TGTGCCAGCAGCTTAGGGGCAGGCCTCTGGCAGCCCCAGCATTTT. As protein: CASSLGAGLWQPQHF. The whole variable domain, remainder taken from reference TRBV11-2 and TRBJ1-5, is EAGVAQSPRYKIIEKRQSVAFWCNPISGHATLYWYQQILGQGPKLLIQFQNNGVVDDSQLPKDRFSAERLKGVDSTLKIQPAKLEDSAVYLCASSLGAGLWQPQHFGDGTRLSIL.

The rearrangement links TRBV7-6 to TRBJ2-7; 7 positions match TRBD1. Germline CDR1 and CDR2: SGHVS and FNYEAQ. The CDR3 has 15 amino acids. V was pared by 1 base and J by 5 bases, with 8 bases of the junction left unmatched. CDR3 DNA sequence: TGTGCCAGCAGCTTAGATAAGACAGGGAAGAACGAGCAGTACTTC. Translated: CASSLDKTGKNEQYF.

This clonotype was counted at least ten times. The chain uses TRBV12-3 or TRBV12-4 and TRBJ2-3; 7 bases fit TRBD2. This CDR3 is built from 15 residues. Germline trimming cut 5 bases from V and 6 bases from J; bases unmatched to any gene: 11. CDR3 nucleotides: TGTGCCAGCAGTCCAAGCGGGGCGGAGGGGGATACGCAGTATTTT. Its translation: CASSPSGAEGDTQYF.

The rearrangement joins TRBV2 to TRBJ1-1; tentatively, D is TRBD1 (5 bases). Per the germline V gene, CDR1 is SNHLY and CDR2 is FYNNEI. Trimming stripped 2 bases from V and 4 bases from J, with 23 bases between. The CDR3 has 18 residues. The CDR3 DNA is TGTGCCAGCAGTGAATCCGGGAGCGACCCCGGGGCGGTCACTGAAGCTTTCTTT. Translating gives CASSESGSDPGAVTEAFF.

This clonotype was seen repeatedly, ten times or more. J is TRBJ2-5 and V is TRBV13, with 14 nucleotides matching TRBD2. This CDR3 region has 14 residues. V lost 8 bases, J lost 4 bases, and 3 bases stayed unmatched. The germline V gene encodes CDR1 PRHDT and CDR2 FYEKMQ (reference sequence). The CDR3 DNA reads TGTGCCAGCGGGACTAGCGGGAGCCCAGAGACCCAGTACTTC. Its translation is CASGTSGSPETQYF.

In DNA, the CDR3 is TGTGCCAGCAGCCAGAATCTAGCGGGAATCTACAATGAGCAGTTCTTC. It yields the protein CASSQNLAGIYNEQFF. The chain recombines TRBV11-2 with TRBJ2-1; TRBD2 agrees at 9 bases. Germline CDR1 SGHAT, CDR2 FQNNGV. The trim removed 5 bases at V and 3 bases at J, leaving 8 bases unmatched. The CDR3 has 16 amino acids.

Points on this clonotype: A much larger clone differs by one base, so this may be a read error. J is TRBJ1-2 and V is TRBV28; no clear D. Germline V gene sequence: CDR1 MDHEN, CDR2 SYDVKM. V lost 10 bases, J lost 4 bases, and 10 bases lay in between. This CDR3 comprises 11 residues. CDR3 protein: CAINTIYGYTF. The CDR3 region has the DNA TGTGCCATCAACACGATCTATGGCTACACCTTC.

This chain connects TRBV4-2 to TRBJ2-7; 11 bases are a match to TRBD2. The germline V gene encodes CDR1 LGHNA and CDR2 YNFKEQ. The CDR3 loop spans 16 amino acids. Trimming cost V 2 bases and J 9 bases; bases outside gene matches: 12. CDR3 protein: CASSQWKTSGKDGQYF. The CDR3 DNA sequence: TGTGCCAGCAGCCAATGGAAGACTAGCGGGAAGGACGGGCAGTACTTC.

This chain links TRBV27 with TRBJ1-2; 10 nucleotides align to TRBD1. With 0 bases clipped from V and 2 bases from J, the junction kept 3 bases outside the gene matches. The CDR3 consists of 16 residues. The germline V gene has CDR1 MNHEY and CDR2 SMNVEV (reference sequence). Written as DNA, the CDR3 is TGTGCCAGCAGTTTATCATGGGACAGGGGAAACTATGGCTACACCTTC. It specifies CASSLSWDRGNYGYTF.

As regards this clonotype: A read error may be the cause here, since a much bigger clone is one base away. The chain recombines TRBV6-2 or TRBV6-3 with TRBJ2-7; D remains ambiguous. Deletions cut 2 bases from V and 3 bases from J, with 11 bases between. This CDR3 spans 14 amino acids. CDR1 is MNHEY and CDR2 is SVGEGT in the germline V gene. CDR3 DNA sequence: TGTGCCAGCAGTTACCTTATTAGCTTCTACGAGCAGTACTTC. It specifies CASSYLISFYEQYF.

This clonotype was detected many times. The V gene is TRBV19, the J gene TRBJ2-3, with D maybe TRBD1 (6 bases). The CDR3 runs to 15 residues. Germline CDR1 is LNHDA and CDR2 is SQIVND (reference sequence). The V end lost 7 bases, the J end lost 0 bases, and 14 bases lay between the germline ends. CDR3 amino acids: CASTPGQISTDTQYF. The CDR3, as DNA: TGTGCCAGTACCCCCGGACAGATTAGCACAGATACGCAGTATTTT.

This clonotype was observed a handful of times. The gene calls are TRBV11-2 and TRBJ1-3; D uncertain. Trimming took off 4 bases at V and 0 bases at J, with 10 bases between the two ends. CDR3 length: 15 residues. Germline CDR1 SGHAT, CDR2 FQNNGV. The CDR3 here is CASSSPAFSGNTIYF. CDR3 DNA sequence: TGTGCCAGCAGCTCCCCTGCTTTCTCTGGAAACACCATATATTTT.

CDR3 sequence reads: CAWIPIRLGFTTNEKLFF. For the CDR3, the DNA is TGTGCCTGGATCCCTATACGATTGGGATTCACAACTAATGAAAAACTGTTTTTT. J is TRBJ1-4 and V is TRBV30; D not resolved. The CDR3 has 18 residues. Germline V CDR1 and CDR2: GTSNPN, SVGIG (reference sequence). The V gene lost 4 bases and the J gene lost 0 bases, with 21 bases spanning the gap.

This clonotype was seen only a few times. This rearrangement joins TRBV6-5 to TRBJ2-2; D may correspond to TRBD1 or TRBD2 (5 bases each). The CDR3 is made up of 15 amino acids. Germline lookup yields CDR1 MNHEY and CDR2 SVGAGI. Trimming stripped 7 bases from V and 4 bases from J, with 16 bases between. This CDR3 is CASNPDTSFTGELFF. The CDR3 DNA reads as TGTGCCAGCAATCCGGACACTAGTTTCACCGGGGAGCTGTTTTTT.

This clonotype came up many times. The chain recombines TRBV7-3 with TRBJ2-2, with D hard to call. The CDR3 extends over 14 amino acids. Germline assignment: CDR1 SGHTA and CDR2 FQGTGA. V lost 4 bases, J lost 1 base, and 7 bases lay in between. Here the CDR3 reads CASSYLENTGELFF. For the CDR3, the DNA is TGTGCCAGCAGCTATCTAGAGAACACCGGGGAGCTGTTTTTT.

Regarding this clonotype: Given a much more abundant clone one base away, this may be a read error. The chain joins TRBV20-1 to TRBJ2-5, with D tentatively TRBD2 (5 bases). The CDR3 extends over 13 amino acids. The germline CDR1 and CDR2 sequences are DFQATT and SNEGSKA (reference sequence). This CDR3 is CSTRVPFQETQYF. The CDR3 DNA sequence: TGCAGTACTAGAGTTCCATTCCAAGAGACCCAGTACTTC.

Turning to this clonotype: A much larger clonotype is one base distant, so this may be a read error. The chain couples TRBV4-1 to TRBJ2-7, with a weak D call TRBD1 (6 bases). Germline CDR1 MGHRA, CDR2 YSYEKL. The CDR3 is made up of 15 amino acids. Here the CDR3 DNA reads TGCGCCAGCAGCCAAGAGGCGAAGGGGGTCTACGGGCAGTACTTC. Protein product: CASSQEAKGVYGQYF.

This clonotype was seen ten or more times. The rearrangement links TRBV4-1 to TRBJ2-7; TRBD1 is a possible D gene (7 bases). V lost 4 bases to trimming and J lost 3 bases, with 13 bases between them. The CDR3 has 14 residues. Germline CDR1 is MGHRA and CDR2 is YSYEKL. CDR3 nucleotides: TGCGCCAGCAGCCCGGCAGGGGGGAGCTACGAGCAGTACTTC. It specifies CASSPAGGSYEQYF.

This clonotype was observed a few times. This chain connects TRBV7-2 to TRBJ2-7; D is perhaps TRBD1 or TRBD2 (5 bases each). The V gene's germline CDR1 is SGHTA and CDR2 FQGNSA. V was shortened by 5 bases and J by 0 bases, with 11 bases between the two germline ends. CDR3 length: 14 amino acids. In DNA, the CDR3 is TGTGCCAGCAGCACGTATGGGGGCTCCTACGAGCAGTACTTC. As protein: CASSTYGGSYEQYF.

In this sample, this clonotype turned up a few times. The gene calls are TRBV4-2 and TRBJ1-1; D call uncertain. The CDR3 has 13 amino acids. Germline CDR1 LGHNA, CDR2 YNFKEQ. The V and J ends lost 5 bases and 1 base respectively, with 8 bases between them. The CDR3 spells CASSGETNTEAFF. The CDR3 DNA is TGTGCCAGCAGCGGTGAGACGAACACTGAAGCTTTCTTT.

In this sample, this clonotype turned up many times. The rearrangement joins TRBV4-1 to TRBJ2-1; D possibly corresponds to TRBD1 (6 bases). CDR1 MGHRA and CDR2 YSYEKL come from the germline V gene. The CDR3 totals 15 residues. Trimming took off 3 bases at V and 1 base at J, with 10 bases between the two ends. The CDR3 region has the DNA TGCGCCAGCAGCCAGCAGACAGGTTCCTACAATGAGCAGTTCTTC. It encodes CASSQQTGSYNEQFF.

This clonotype was detected many times. The genes are TRBV24-1 and TRBJ1-1, with TRBD1 identical over 9 bases. The V and J ends lost 4 bases and 4 bases, in that order; junction bases with no gene match: 0. This CDR3 has 13 residues. The germline V gene encodes CDR1 KGHDR and CDR2 SFDVKD. The CDR3 loop reads CATSEGQGTEAFF. The CDR3 DNA reads as TGTGCCACCAGTGAGGGACAGGGCACTGAAGCTTTCTTT.

This chain connects TRBV5-1 to TRBJ2-2; D is possibly TRBD2 (5 bases). V shed 1 base and J shed 1 base, with 11 bases lying between them. This CDR3 has 16 amino acids. From germline, CDR1 is SGHRS and CDR2 YFSETQ. CDR3 residues: CASSLRGRGNTGELFF. The DNA of the CDR3 is TGCGCCAGCAGCTTGCGCGGACGGGGGAACACCGGGGAGCTGTTTTTT.